Each of the 16 T cell receptor beta chains below was sequenced from the same sample in a study of blood T cell repertoires in COVID-19 (dated by TCRdb to the early 2020s). To prepare the library, the immunoSEQ multiplex PCR assay was applied. This is the immuneACCESS table as TCRdb keeps it, with only in-frame sequences that have V and J called. A part of the clones is gone; compared with another copy, unresolved V genes explain less than half, and the rest is unexplained. Recorded for this sample are 90,000 to 150,000 clones; around 89% of them occurred a single time. The ten largest clones take up approximately 19% of the sample. The sequenced sample was peripheral blood. These receptors came from a human donor with acute or convalescent COVID-19. The donor label of this sample is uncertain.

The gene calls are TRBV11-3 and TRBJ2-7, with D uncertain. Germline CDR1 SGHNT, CDR2 YENEEA. The V gene lost 5 bases and the J gene lost 3 bases, with 20 bases spanning the gap. This CDR3 has 16 residues. The CDR3 here is CASSPRRASFHYEQYF. DNA for the CDR3: TGTGCCAGCAGCCCCCGGCGCGCTAGTTTTCACTACGAGCAGTACTTC. The variable domain in full, with the rest retrieved from reference TRBV11-3 and TRBJ2-7, is EAGVVQSPRYKIIEKKQPVAFWCNPISGHNTLYWYLQNLGQGPELLIRYENEEAVDDSQLPKDRFSAERLKGVDSTLKIQPAELGDSAVYLCASSPRRASFHYEQYFGPGTRLTVT.

The rearrangement joins TRBV7-3 to TRBJ2-1, with 10 nucleotides matching TRBD2. Germline V lookup: CDR1 SGHTA, CDR2 FQGTGA. The CDR3 is made up of 15 amino acids. V trimming: 6 bases; J trimming: 8 bases; junction bases outside the gene matches: 10. CDR3 sequence (DNA): TGTGCCAGCAGGAGAAGCGGGGGGGCCGGCTATGAGCAGTTCTTC. This sequence encodes CASRRSGGAGYEQFF.

V gene TRBV6-5 combines with J gene TRBJ2-1; D might be TRBD1 (5 bases). V was pared by 8 bases and J by 0 bases, with 8 bases between. Germline V gene sequence: CDR1 MNHEY, CDR2 SVGAGI. The CDR3 runs to 13 residues. The CDR3 DNA reads as TGTGCCAGCGGGGCCTTCTCCTACAATGAGCAGTTCTTC. Translated, it gives CASGAFSYNEQFF.

Regarding this clone: One junction end does not reproduce the germline sequence, and a read error may be involved. The V and J genes are TRBV18 and TRBJ2-7; 7 bases align to TRBD2. Germline V gene data show CDR1 as KGHSH and CDR2 as LQKENI. This CDR3 contains 16 residues. CDR3 sequence reads: CVSSPYGREGSYEQYF. CDR3 DNA sequence: TGTGTCAGCTCACCATATGGCAGGGAGGGCTCCTACGAGCAGTACTTC.

The chain couples TRBV28 to TRBJ1-2, with a tentative D call TRBD1 (5 bases). Germline CDR1 reads MDHEN; CDR2 reads SYDVKM. The ends were cut back, 4 bases at V and 4 bases at J, with 10 bases in the middle. This CDR3 has 13 residues. The CDR3 region is CASSSQGSYGYTF. The CDR3 DNA sequence: TGTGCCAGCAGTTCTCAGGGATCCTATGGCTACACCTTC.

The chain uses TRBV3-1 (or the pseudogene TRBV3-2) and TRBJ2-2, with TRBD2 as a possible D gene (5 bases). V was cut by 4 bases and J by 6 bases, with 18 bases left in between. CDR1 is LGHDT, CDR2 YNNKEL, per germline (reference sequence). This CDR3 contains 16 residues. The CDR3 reads CASSRGSGNVAGELFF. CDR3 sequence (DNA): TGTGCCAGCAGCCGAGGGAGTGGTAATGTGGCCGGGGAGCTGTTTTTT.

This chain links TRBV6-1 with TRBJ2-3; TRBD2 aligns across 8 bases. Germline V gene data show CDR1 as MNHNS and CDR2 as SASEGT. J lost 2 bases, V lost 3 bases, and 4 bases had no gene match. The CDR3 length is 15 residues. Here the CDR3 DNA reads TGTGCCAGCAGTGATGGGACTAGGTACACAGATACGCAGTATTTT. Its translation: CASSDGTRYTDTQYF.

V is TRBV19 and J is TRBJ2-1, with D unclear. The CDR3 extends over 13 amino acids. Germline V gene lookup returns CDR1 LNHDA and CDR2 SQIVND (reference sequence). V shed 3 bases and J shed 7 bases, with 10 bases lying between them. The DNA for the CDR3 is TGTGCCAGTAGTATGTTAGTTTGGAATGAGCAGTTCTTC. It specifies CASSMLVWNEQFF.

CDR3 DNA: TGCAGCGTTGGGTCGTTGCTAAACACTGAAGCTTTCTTT. Translation: CSVGSLLNTEAFF. This sequence joins TRBV29-1 and TRBJ1-1, with D unclear. Trimming stripped 4 bases from V and 2 bases from J, with 11 bases between. Germline lookup yields CDR1 SQVTM and CDR2 ANQGSEA. CDR3 length: 13 amino acids.

This clone is a singleton in its sample. The chain is built from TRBV4-3 and TRBJ1-2; D is unresolved. The CDR3 length is 14 residues. Germline CDR1 LGHNA, CDR2 YSLEER. V was trimmed by 1 base and J by 6 bases, leaving 12 bases between them. As DNA, the CDR3 is TGCGCCAGCAGCCAAGTCACAGCTTCCGATGGCTACACCTTC. The encoded protein is CASSQVTASDGYTF.

The V and J genes are TRBV2 and TRBJ2-1; 11 nucleotides match TRBD2. CDR1 and CDR2 (germline): SNHLY, FYNNEI. The CDR3 is made up of 14 amino acids. The ends lost 9 bases at V and 7 bases at J; junction bases unmatched: 8. The CDR3 bases are TGTGCCAGTTCCGGGACTAGCGGAAAAAATGAGCAGTTCTTC. Protein product: CASSGTSGKNEQFF.

The chain uses TRBV3-1 (or the pseudogene TRBV3-2) and TRBJ1-4; TRBD1 is a possible D gene (6 bases). The germline CDR1 and CDR2 sequences are LGHDT and YNNKEL (reference sequence). The CDR3 spans 14 residues. The ends were cut back, 4 bases at V and 4 bases at J, with 10 bases in the middle. The CDR3 nucleotides are TGTGCCAGCAGCCCACAGGGCTATAATGAAAAACTGTTTTTT. Translated, it gives CASSPQGYNEKLFF.

V gene TRBV24-1 combines with J gene TRBJ1-1; tentatively, D is TRBD1 (6 bases). Trimming took off 3 bases at V and 3 bases at J, with 10 bases between the two ends. CDR3 size: 14 residues. Germline CDR1 is KGHDR and CDR2 is SFDVKD. The CDR3 DNA is TGTGCCACCAGTGATCCCAGGGGCGACACTGAAGCTTTCTTT. Protein: CATSDPRGDTEAFF.

The chain couples TRBV25-1 to TRBJ1-2, with D perhaps matching TRBD1 (6 bases). V shed 6 bases and J shed 4 bases, with 12 bases lying between them. The CDR3 runs 13 residues. CDR1 MGHDK and CDR2 SYGVNS come from the germline V gene. The CDR3 is CASSGQLSYGYTF. CDR3 nucleotides: TGTGCCAGCAGCGGACAGCTTTCCTATGGCTACACCTTC.

The chain carries TRBV5-1 and TRBJ2-1; 7 positions agree with TRBD2. CDR1 and CDR2 (germline): SGHRS, YFSETQ. The CDR3 runs to 16 residues. V lost 1 base and J lost 2; bases outside the gene matches: 6. CDR3 residues: CASSLNAGEPYNEQFF. The CDR3 DNA follows: TGCGCCAGCAGCTTGAACGCGGGAGAGCCCTACAATGAGCAGTTCTTC.

The chain carries TRBV14 and TRBJ2-7, with 7 bases that match TRBD2. Germline CDR1 SGHDN, CDR2 FVKESK. V was pared by 4 bases and J by 3 bases, with 9 bases of the junction left unmatched. CDR3 length equals 15 residues. CDR3 nucleotide sequence: TGTGCCAGCAGCCTCTGGGAGGGGTTGGGCTACGAGCAGTACTTC. This encodes CASSLWEGLGYEQYF.